The 7 T cell receptor beta chains below were found in one sample sequenced in a study of cytotoxic CD8 clonotypes in ibrutinib-treated CLL. Clones were read by immunoSEQ multiplex PCR, and TCRdb kept only the in-frame ones, dropping some. The table shows around 160,000 clones, with about 88% occurring only once. Sequencing used PBMCs, obtained at disease progression, from a patient treated with ibrutinib. Receptor source: a human donor with chronic lymphocytic leukemia.

The CDR3 loop is CASSPGGRANTGELFF. CDR3 coding DNA: TGTGCCAGCAGCCCCGGTGGGCGAGCGAACACCGGGGAGCTGTTTTTT. The chain is built from TRBV9 and TRBJ2-2; no firm D call. Between the trimmed V and J ends, which lost 4 bases and 0 bases, there was a span of 13 bases. Germline V gives CDR1 SGDLS, CDR2 YYNGEE. CDR3 size: 16 residues.

V is TRBV7-2 and J is TRBJ2-1; 9 bases map to TRBD2. Germline lookup yields CDR1 SGHTA and CDR2 FQGNSA. This CDR3 is 16 amino acids long. The trim removed 5 bases at V and 3 bases at J, leaving 8 bases unmatched. The chain's CDR3 is CASSPRLAAIYNEQFF. CDR3 coding DNA: TGTGCCAGCAGCCCGAGACTAGCGGCAATCTACAATGAGCAGTTCTTC.

J is TRBJ2-5 and V is TRBV4-1; TRBD1 matches at 7 bases. V gave up 1 base and J gave up 5 bases; unmatched junction bases: 16. There are 18 residues in the CDR3. The germline gives CDR1 MGHRA, CDR2 YSYEKL. The CDR3 region has the DNA TGCGCCAGCAGCCAAGGAGGAACAGGGGCGGATACCAGTGAGACCCAGTACTTC. This codes for CASSQGGTGADTSETQYF.

This clone was counted once. This sequence joins TRBV19 and TRBJ2-5, with 9 bases that match TRBD1. V shed 8 bases and J 2 bases; nucleotides not matched to a gene: 0. The germline V gene encodes CDR1 LNHDA and CDR2 SQIVND (reference sequence). The CDR3 runs 12 residues. CDR3 protein: CASGQGQETQYF. The CDR3 nucleotides are TGTGCCAGTGGACAGGGGCAAGAGACCCAGTACTTC. The variable domain in full, completed from reference TRBV19 and TRBJ2-5, reads DGGITQSPKYLFRKEGQNVTLSCEQNLNHDAMYWYRQDPGQGLRLIYYSQIVNDFQKGDIAEGYSVSREKKESFPLTVTSAQKNPTAFYLCASGQGQETQYFGPGTRLLVL.

The chain uses TRBV9 and TRBJ2-1; 7 bases map to TRBD2. This CDR3 comprises 17 residues. Looked up from germline, CDR1 is SGDLS and CDR2 is YYNGEE. With 3 bases clipped from V and 5 bases from J, the junction kept 14 bases outside the gene matches. CDR3: CASSEAPSGVRNNEQFF. As DNA, the CDR3 is TGTGCCAGCAGCGAGGCCCCAAGCGGGGTCCGCAACAATGAGCAGTTCTTC.

The CDR3 sequence is CASSFYRLQGEVGNTIYF. CDR3 sequence (DNA): TGTGCCAGCAGCTTCTACCGGTTACAGGGAGAAGTTGGAAACACCATATATTTT. The chain is built from TRBV5-6 and TRBJ1-3; perhaps TRBD1 as D (6 bases). Germline V gene lookup returns CDR1 SGHDT and CDR2 YYEEEE. The germline V and J ends were trimmed by 2 bases and 3 bases, with 21 bases remaining between them. The CDR3 consists of 18 residues.

This chain uses TRBV9 with TRBJ2-1, with D hard to call. The CDR3 runs to 15 residues. Between the trimmed V and J ends, which lost 4 bases and 3 bases, there was a span of 14 bases. Germline-derived CDR1 and CDR2 are SGDLS and YYNGEE. CDR3 bases: TGTGCCAGCAGCCCCCGTGAGAGTTTCTACAATGAGCAGTTCTTC. Amino acids: CASSPRESFYNEQFF. Full variable domain (outside the CDR3, taken from reference TRBV9 and TRBJ2-1): DSGVTQTPKHLITATGQRVTLRCSPRSGDLSVYWYQQSLDQGLQFLIQYYNGEERAKGNILERFSAQQFPDLHSELNLSSLELGDSALYFCASSPRESFYNEQFFGPGTRLTVL.